This paragraph reports one T cell receptor beta chain. Antigen: not known. TCRdb analysed the RT-PCR reads with MiXCR anew, one entry per CDR3 protein. The sample lists 160,000 or so distinct CDR3 sequences; 9.5% to 13% were seen once. This specimen belongs to a study of response to subunit inactivated influenza vaccine. The study, taken as a whole, reports: Each seasonal flu vaccination may recruit only limited new T cells, authors suggested.

This clonotype was sampled from a man aged 45-65 years who received an inactivated influenza vaccine. The sequencing used non-naive T cells sorted from PBMCs, collected about 40 days after vaccination.

CDR3 protein: CAWSVQERDTQYF. CDR3 bases: TGTGCCTGGAGTGTCCAGGAACGGGATACGCAGTATTTT. The chain links TRBV30 to TRBJ2-3; D uncertain. Trimming stripped 0 bases from V and 6 bases from J, with 10 bases between. The CDR3 consists of 13 residues. Germline assignment: CDR1 GTSNPN and CDR2 SVGIG (reference sequence).